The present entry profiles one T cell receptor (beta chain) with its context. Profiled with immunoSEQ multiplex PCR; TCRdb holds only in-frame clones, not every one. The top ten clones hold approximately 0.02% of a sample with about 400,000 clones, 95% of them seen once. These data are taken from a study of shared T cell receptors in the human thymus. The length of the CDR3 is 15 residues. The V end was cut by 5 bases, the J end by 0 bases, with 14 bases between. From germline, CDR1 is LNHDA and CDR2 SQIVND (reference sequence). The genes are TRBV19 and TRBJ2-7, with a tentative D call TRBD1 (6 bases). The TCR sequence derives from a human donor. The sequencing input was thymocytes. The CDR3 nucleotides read TGTGCCAGTAGTTCAAGGACAGACTACTCCTACGAGCAGTACTTC. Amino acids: CASSSRTDYSYEQYF.